This T cell receptor beta chain originates from a study of T cell responses to AZD1222 COVID-19 vaccine. The CDR3 has 15 residues. Germline CDR1 and CDR2: LGHDT and YNNKEL (reference sequence). The V gene lost 4 bases and the J gene lost 3 bases, with 15 bases spanning the gap. Data came from immunoSEQ multiplex PCR; TCRdb stores just in-frame clones and leaves some out. This sample has approximately 150,000 clones, with just over 90% found just once. Sequences were derived from peripheral blood, sampled on day 0 of AZD1222 vaccination. The receptor's source is an adult in good health. The gene calls are TRBV3-1 (or the pseudogene TRBV3-2) and TRBJ1-2; maybe TRBD1 (5 bases). The CDR3 DNA reads TGTGCCAGCAGCCTTTGGAGGGGATACGACTATGGCTACACCTTC. It specifies CASSLWRGYDYGYTF.